This TCR beta chain was identified in a study of blood T cell repertoires in COVID-19. About the study: Sites in the United States, Italy and Spain provided acute and convalescent COVID-19 samples. Sample material is recorded as cDNA or gDNA derived from T cells, B-cell-depleted T cells, or PBMCs.

With 5 bases removed from V and 2 bases from J, the gap between germline ends came to 11 bases. Germline CDR1 is SGHRS and CDR2 is YFSETQ. The CDR3 runs to 15 residues. Participants reported their clinical history, and cohort assignment relied on those reports. As processed by the authors: Reference gene primers were amplified, and this amplification served to estimate nucleated cell counts. Measured with immunoSEQ multiplex PCR; TCRdb has only the in-frame clones, and not every one. From that table come the V and J calls and clone size; the DNA was used to work out D and trimming. The sample records about 210,000 clones, roughly 79% being singletons. Comment on this clone: Other DNA sequences within the sample encode an identical CDR3.

The source material was PBMCs or T cells enriched from blood (not recorded which). This TCR was recovered from a woman in her 50s with acute COVID-19. The chain joins TRBV5-1 to TRBJ2-6; possible D gene TRBD2, 5 bases. The CDR3 nucleotides read TGCGCCAGCAGTAGCTCGGGGACTGGGGCCAACGTCCTGACTTTC. It specifies CASSSSGTGANVLTF. The full variable domain, with the rest looked up from reference TRBV5-1 and TRBJ2-6, is KAGVTQTPRYLIKTRGQQVTLSCSPISGHRSVSWYQQTPGQGLQFLFEYFSETQRNKGNFPGRFSGRQFSNSRSEMNVSTLELGDSALYLCASSSSGTGANVLTFGAGSRLTVL.